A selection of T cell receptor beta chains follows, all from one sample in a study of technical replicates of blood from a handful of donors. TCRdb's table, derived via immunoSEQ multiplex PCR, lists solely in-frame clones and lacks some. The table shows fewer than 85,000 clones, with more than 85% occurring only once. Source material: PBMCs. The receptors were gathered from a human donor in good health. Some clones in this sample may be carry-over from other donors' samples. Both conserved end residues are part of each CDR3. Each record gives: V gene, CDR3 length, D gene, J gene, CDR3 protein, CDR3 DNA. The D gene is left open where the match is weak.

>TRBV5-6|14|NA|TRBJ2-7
CASSYGQSPYEQYF
TGTGCCAGCAGTTACGGACAGAGTCCCTACGAGCAGTACTTC
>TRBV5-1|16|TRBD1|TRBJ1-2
CASSSGGTTGSEGYTF
TGCGCCAGCAGCTCGGGAGGGACGACAGGGTCAGAAGGCTACACCTTC
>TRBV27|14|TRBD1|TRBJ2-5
CASSLDRQGATRYF
TGTGCCAGCAGCCTTGACCGTCAGGGGGCTACCAGGTACTTC